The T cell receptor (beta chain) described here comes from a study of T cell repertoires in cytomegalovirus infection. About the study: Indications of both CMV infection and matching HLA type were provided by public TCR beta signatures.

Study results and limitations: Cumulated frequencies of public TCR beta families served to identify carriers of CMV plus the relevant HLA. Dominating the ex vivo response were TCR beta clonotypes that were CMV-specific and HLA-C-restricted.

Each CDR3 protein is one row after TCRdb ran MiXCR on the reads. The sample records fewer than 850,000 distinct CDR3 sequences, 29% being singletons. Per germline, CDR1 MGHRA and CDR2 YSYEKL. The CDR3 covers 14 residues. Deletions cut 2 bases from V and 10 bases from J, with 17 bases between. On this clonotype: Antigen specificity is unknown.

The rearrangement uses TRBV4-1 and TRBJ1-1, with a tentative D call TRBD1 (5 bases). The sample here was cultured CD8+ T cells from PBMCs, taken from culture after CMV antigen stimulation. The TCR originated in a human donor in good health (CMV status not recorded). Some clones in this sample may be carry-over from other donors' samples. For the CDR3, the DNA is TGCGCCAGCAGCCAATTGCAGGGCCTCCCTGGAGCTTTCTTT. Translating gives CASSQLQGLPGAFF.